The 20 T cell receptor beta chains given below trace back to one sample, sequenced in a study of T cells of healthy individuals. TCRdb independently ran MiXCR on the 5' RACE reads; one entry per CDR3 protein. The table lists around 79,000 distinct CDR3 sequences, around 5.1% of them singletons. These receptors were taken from a female donor in good health.

At least ten counts were recorded for this clonotype. The chain joins TRBV7-9 to TRBJ2-1; a possible D gene is TRBD2 (7 bases). Germline assignment: CDR1 SEHNR and CDR2 FQNEAQ (reference sequence). This CDR3 spans 16 amino acids. V lost 5 bases, J lost 10 bases, and 24 bases lay in between. Written as DNA, the CDR3 is TGTGCCAGCAGCCCGCCAAGGGGGGGGAGCCACGAAGAGCAGTTCTTC. Translation gives CASSPPRGGSHEEQFF.

This clonotype was seen at least ten times. The chain links TRBV9 to TRBJ2-1, with unresolved D. The CDR3 extends over 16 amino acids. V lost 0 bases and J 1 base, leaving 11 bases between the germline ends. Germline lookup yields CDR1 SGDLS and CDR2 YYNGEE. CDR3 DNA sequence: TGTGCCAGCAGCGTAGAGGCAACTCCTTCCTACAATGAGCAGTTCTTC. The encoded protein is CASSVEATPSYNEQFF. The entire variable domain, with the rest obtained from reference TRBV9 and TRBJ2-1, is as follows: DSGVTQTPKHLITATGQRVTLRCSPRSGDLSVYWYQQSLDQGLQFLIQYYNGEERAKGNILERFSAQQFPDLHSELNLSSLELGDSALYFCASSVEATPSYNEQFFGPGTRLTVL.

This clonotype came up many times. The rearrangement uses TRBV4-1 and TRBJ1-1; 8 nucleotides line up with TRBD1. The germline V gene encodes CDR1 MGHRA and CDR2 YSYEKL. The CDR3 spans 14 residues. V lost 2 bases, J lost 7 bases, and 6 bases stayed unmatched. The CDR3 spells CASSQPRTGLEAFF. In DNA, the CDR3 is TGCGCCAGCAGCCAACCTCGGACAGGGCTTGAAGCTTTCTTT.

The J gene is TRBJ1-1, the V gene TRBV4-3; tentatively, D is TRBD1 (6 bases). The germline CDR1 and CDR2 sequences are LGHNA and YSLEER. The CDR3 totals 16 residues. V gave up 1 base and J gave up 4 bases, with 16 bases separating them. The CDR3 here is CASSQAQWGASTEAFF. The CDR3 DNA reads TGCGCCAGCAGCCAAGCCCAATGGGGGGCTTCCACTGAAGCTTTCTTT.

A few counts support this clonotype. V and J are TRBV4-3 and TRBJ1-3; the D is unclear. Trimming left V 6 bases short and J 4 bases short, with 7 bases between. The CDR3 totals 12 residues. Germline V gene lookup returns CDR1 LGHNA and CDR2 YSLEER. CDR3 loop: CASRSGGNTIYF. The CDR3 DNA sequence: TGCGCCAGCAGAAGCGGAGGAAACACCATATATTTT.

This clonotype was found many times. The CDR3 region has the DNA TGCGCCAGCAGCTGGGAAGCGGGAGTAAACACAGATACGCAGTATTTT. This sequence encodes CASSWEAGVNTDTQYF. This chain joins TRBV5-1 and TRBJ2-3, with 8 bases identical to TRBD2. The CDR3 runs 16 residues. V trimming: 3 bases; J trimming: 2 bases; junction bases outside the gene matches: 8. Germline CDR1 SGHRS, CDR2 YFSETQ.

This chain links TRBV12-3 or TRBV12-4 with TRBJ1-1; no firm D call. Trimming cost V 5 bases and J 11 bases, with 15 bases left between them. The CDR3 spans 12 residues. CDR3 region: CASSPGRDGAFF. The CDR3 DNA reads as TGTGCCAGCAGTCCCGGGCGGGATGGGGCTTTCTTT.

This clonotype came up many times. This sequence joins TRBV4-1 and TRBJ2-2; a weak D match, TRBD2 (6 bases). The CDR3 is made up of 14 amino acids. Per the germline V gene, CDR1 is MGHRA and CDR2 is YSYEKL. V gave up 3 bases and J gave up 5 bases, with 10 bases separating them. CDR3 nucleotides: TGCGCCAGCAGCCACCGAGGAGGGACCGGGGAGCTGTTTTTT. It codes for CASSHRGGTGELFF.

Remarks on this clonotype: A read error may account for a junction end that differs from germline. The V and J genes are TRBV6-2 or TRBV6-3 and TRBJ2-1; TRBD2 matches 8 bases. The CDR3 covers 18 residues. Germline CDR1 is MNHEY and CDR2 is SVGEGT. CDR3 loop: CASSPGGEWAMPNNEQSF. As DNA, the CDR3 is TGTGCCAGCAGCCCCGGGGGGGAGTGGGCTATGCCGAACAATGAGCAGTCCTTC.

This clonotype was seen ten or more times. The chain recombines TRBV28 with TRBJ2-1; 8 bases agree with TRBD2. Germline V gene lookup returns CDR1 MDHEN and CDR2 SYDVKM. J gave up 3 bases and V 5 bases, and 6 bases lay outside the gene matches. The CDR3 has 15 amino acids. CDR3 nucleotides: TGTGCCAGCAGTCGGGGGGGGGGGCTCTACAATGAGCAGTTCTTC. It yields the protein CASSRGGGLYNEQFF.

In this sample, this clonotype turned up a few times. The chain couples TRBV14 to TRBJ2-1; D might be TRBD2 (6 bases). Germline-derived CDR1 and CDR2 are SGHDN and FVKESK. This CDR3 is built from 14 residues. Between the trimmed V and J ends, which lost 6 bases and 3 bases, there was a span of 12 bases. CDR3 in amino acids: CASSWQGGYNEQFF. CDR3 nucleotide sequence: TGTGCCAGCAGTTGGCAGGGAGGCTACAATGAGCAGTTCTTC.

This clonotype was seen repeatedly, ten times or more. The J gene is TRBJ2-2, the V gene TRBV4-3, with 11 bases lining up with TRBD2. CDR3 length equals 16 residues. With V trimmed by 0 bases and J by 8 bases, 5 bases remained unmatched. The germline CDR1 and CDR2 sequences are LGHNA and YSLEER. The CDR3 reads CASSQDISGRAGELFF. The CDR3 DNA is TGCGCCAGCAGCCAAGATATTAGCGGGAGGGCAGGGGAGCTGTTTTTT.

V usage is TRBV27 and J usage is TRBJ2-2; D unclear. The germline CDR1 and CDR2 sequences are MNHEY and SMNVEV (reference sequence). V was clipped by 3 bases and J by 2 bases, with 4 bases between them. The CDR3 is 13 residues long. DNA of the CDR3: TGTGCCAGCAGTTTCGCAAACACCGGGGAGCTGTTTTTT. Its protein is CASSFANTGELFF.

The chain links TRBV4-1 to TRBJ1-1; D ambiguous. CDR3 length: 15 residues. The V gene's germline CDR1 is MGHRA and CDR2 YSYEKL. Trimming cost V 4 bases and J 1 base, with 13 bases left between them. The CDR3 reads CASSPRGTKNTEAFF. For the CDR3, the DNA is TGCGCCAGCAGCCCGCGTGGCACAAAGAACACTGAAGCTTTCTTT.

V gene TRBV20-1 combines with J gene TRBJ2-7, with 8 bases lining up with TRBD2. Germline V CDR1 and CDR2: DFQATT, SNEGSKA (reference sequence). The CDR3 is made up of 14 amino acids. V lost 0 bases to trimming and J lost 5 bases; unmatched junction nucleotides: 6. CDR3 bases: TGCAGTGCTAGAGACGGGGGACTAGACCACGAGCAGTACTTC. This translates into CSARDGGLDHEQYF.

This clonotype was observed a few times. V is TRBV6-2 or TRBV6-3 and J is TRBJ2-1; the match to TRBD2 covers 7 bases. Unmatched junction bases numbered 20, after V lost 6 bases and J lost 9 bases. CDR3 size: 17 residues. The germline V gene has CDR1 MNHEY and CDR2 SVGEGT. The CDR3 DNA is TGTGCCAGCAGCCCCACCGAGATAGCGGGTCCATCTGGTGAGCAGTTCTTC. Protein: CASSPTEIAGPSGEQFF.

The chain has TRBV28 and TRBJ2-7; TRBD1 might be the D (6 bases). The V gene's germline CDR1 is MDHEN and CDR2 SYDVKM. This CDR3 comprises 15 residues. The V and J ends lost 5 bases and 3 bases respectively, with 17 bases between them. CDR3 bases: TGTGCCAGCAGTGCCTACCGGGACACCCTCTACGAGCAGTACTTC. This encodes CASSAYRDTLYEQYF.

This clonotype was seen ten or more times. CDR3 DNA: TGTGCCACCAGTAGCGGTTCCTCCTACAATGAGCAGTTCTTC. It specifies CATSSGSSYNEQFF. The rearrangement links TRBV24-1 to TRBJ2-1; a weak D match, TRBD2 (5 bases). Germline CDR1 and CDR2: KGHDR and SFDVKD. The CDR3 has 14 residues. V dropped 6 bases and J dropped 0 bases, with 8 bases sitting between them.

This clonotype showed up just once. A read error may explain this, as a much larger clone is one base away. The chain has TRBV9 and TRBJ2-7; a weak D match, TRBD1 (6 bases). Trimming cost V 7 bases and J 6 bases, with 14 bases left between them. CDR3 length equals 12 residues. CDR1 is SGDLS, CDR2 YYNGEE, per germline. The CDR3 DNA reads as TGTGCCAGCTCCCGGACAGATCCCGAGCAGTACTTC. It is translated as CASSRTDPEQYF.

There are many counts of this clonotype. The chain joins TRBV7-2 to TRBJ2-3; D remains ambiguous. Trimming took 6 bases from V and 2 from J, leaving 12 bases between them. Germline V gene data show CDR1 as SGHTA and CDR2 as FQGNSA. This CDR3 contains 14 residues. The CDR3 DNA reads as TGTGCCAGCAGTACATATGTGGACACAGATACGCAGTATTTT. Translation gives CASSTYVDTDTQYF.